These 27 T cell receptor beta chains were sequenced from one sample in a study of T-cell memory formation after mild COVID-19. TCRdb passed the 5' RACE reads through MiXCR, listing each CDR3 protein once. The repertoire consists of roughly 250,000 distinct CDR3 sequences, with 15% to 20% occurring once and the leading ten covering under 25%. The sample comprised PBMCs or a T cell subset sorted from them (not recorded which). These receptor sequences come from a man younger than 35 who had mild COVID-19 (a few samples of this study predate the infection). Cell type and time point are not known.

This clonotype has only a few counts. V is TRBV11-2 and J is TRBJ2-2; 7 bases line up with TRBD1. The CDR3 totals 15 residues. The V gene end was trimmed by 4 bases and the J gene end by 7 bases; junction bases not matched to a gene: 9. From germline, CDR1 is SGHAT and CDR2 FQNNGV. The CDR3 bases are TGTGCCAGCAGCTACCCGGGACAGATTCTCGGGGAGCTGTTTTTT. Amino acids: CASSYPGQILGELFF.

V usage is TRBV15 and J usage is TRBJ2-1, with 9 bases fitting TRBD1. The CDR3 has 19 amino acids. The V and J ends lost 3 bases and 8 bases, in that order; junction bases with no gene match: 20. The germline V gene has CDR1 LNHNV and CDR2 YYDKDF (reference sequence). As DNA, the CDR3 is TGTGCCACCAGCAGCACCGGGACAGGGATTCAAAGTGGGGTCCATGAGCAGTTCTTC. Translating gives CATSSTGTGIQSGVHEQFF.

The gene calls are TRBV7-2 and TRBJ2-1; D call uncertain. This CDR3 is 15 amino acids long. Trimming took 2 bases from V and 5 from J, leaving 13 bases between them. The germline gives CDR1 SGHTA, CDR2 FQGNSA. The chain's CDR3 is CASSLWGNGHNEQFF. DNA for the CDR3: TGTGCCAGCAGCTTATGGGGTAATGGACACAATGAGCAGTTCTTC.

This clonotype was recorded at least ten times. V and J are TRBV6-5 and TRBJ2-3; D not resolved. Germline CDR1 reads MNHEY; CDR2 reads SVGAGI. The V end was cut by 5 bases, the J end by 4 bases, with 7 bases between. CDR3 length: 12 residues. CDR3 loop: CASSPNSDTQYF. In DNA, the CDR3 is TGTGCCAGCAGTCCTAATTCAGATACGCAGTATTTT.

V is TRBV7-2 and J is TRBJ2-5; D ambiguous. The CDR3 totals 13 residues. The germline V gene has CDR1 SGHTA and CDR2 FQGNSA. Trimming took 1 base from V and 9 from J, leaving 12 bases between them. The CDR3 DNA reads TGTGCCAGCAGCTTAGTAGTGGCCCGGGCCCAGTACTTC. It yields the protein CASSLVVARAQYF.

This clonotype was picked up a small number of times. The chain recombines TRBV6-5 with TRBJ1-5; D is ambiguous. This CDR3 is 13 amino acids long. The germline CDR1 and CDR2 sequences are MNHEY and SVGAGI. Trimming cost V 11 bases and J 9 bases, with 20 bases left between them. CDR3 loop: CAPGGQRTLPQHF. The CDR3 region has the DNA TGTGCCCCCGGAGGGCAGAGGACGCTGCCCCAGCATTTT.

The CDR3 protein is CASSFQGTLYNEQFF. The CDR3, as DNA: TGTGCCAGCAGTTTCCAGGGGACACTCTACAATGAGCAGTTCTTC. The chain recombines TRBV28 with TRBJ2-1, with a weak D call TRBD1 (6 bases). Trimming shortened V by 3 bases and J by 3 bases, and 12 bases separated the two germline ends. Germline values: CDR1 MDHEN, CDR2 SYDVKM. The CDR3 totals 15 residues.

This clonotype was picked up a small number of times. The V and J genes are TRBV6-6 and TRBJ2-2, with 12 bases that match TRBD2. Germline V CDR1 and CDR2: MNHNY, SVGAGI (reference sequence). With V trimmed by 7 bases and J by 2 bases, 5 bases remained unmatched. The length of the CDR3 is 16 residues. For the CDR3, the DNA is TGTGCCAGCATGACGACTAGCGGGGGAAACACCGGGGAGCTGTTTTTT. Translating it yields CASMTTSGGNTGELFF.

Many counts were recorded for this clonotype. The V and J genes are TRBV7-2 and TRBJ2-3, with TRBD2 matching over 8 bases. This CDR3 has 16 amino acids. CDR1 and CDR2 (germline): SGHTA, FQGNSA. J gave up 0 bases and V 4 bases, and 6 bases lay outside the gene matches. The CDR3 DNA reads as TGTGCCAGCAGCTCCCCGGGAGGGGTTAGCACAGATACGCAGTATTTT. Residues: CASSSPGGVSTDTQYF.

In nucleotides, the CDR3 is TGTGCCACACGGAGGGACTCCAACTACGAGCAGTACTTC. Its translation: CATRRDSNYEQYF. The rearrangement uses TRBV6-1 and TRBJ2-7, with D possibly matching TRBD2 (6 bases). This CDR3 region has 13 residues. Trimming removed 10 bases from V and 3 bases from J, with 16 bases in between. Germline CDR1 and CDR2: MNHNS and SASEGT.

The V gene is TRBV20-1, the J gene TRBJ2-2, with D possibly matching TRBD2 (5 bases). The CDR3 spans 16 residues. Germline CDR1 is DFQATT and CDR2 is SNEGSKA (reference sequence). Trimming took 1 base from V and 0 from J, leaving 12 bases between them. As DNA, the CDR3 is TGCAGTGCTAGAGGAATTCGGGGATCGAACACCGGGGAGCTGTTTTTT. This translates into CSARGIRGSNTGELFF.

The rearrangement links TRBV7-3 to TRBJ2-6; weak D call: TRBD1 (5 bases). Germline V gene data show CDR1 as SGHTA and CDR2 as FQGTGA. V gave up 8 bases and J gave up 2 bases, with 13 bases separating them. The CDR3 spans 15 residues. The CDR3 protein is CASGREVPGANVLTF. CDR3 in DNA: TGTGCCAGCGGCAGGGAAGTCCCTGGGGCCAACGTCCTGACTTTC. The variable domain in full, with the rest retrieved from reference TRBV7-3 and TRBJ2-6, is GAGVSQTPSNKVTEKGKYVELRCDPISGHTALYWYRQSLGQGPEFLIYFQGTGAADDSGLPNDRFFAVRPEGSVSTLKIQRTERGDSAVYLCASGREVPGANVLTFGAGSRLTVL.

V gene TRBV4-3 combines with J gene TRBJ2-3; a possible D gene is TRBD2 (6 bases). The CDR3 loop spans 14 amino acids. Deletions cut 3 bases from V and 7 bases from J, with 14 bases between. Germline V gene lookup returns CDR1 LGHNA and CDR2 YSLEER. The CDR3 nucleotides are TGCGCCAGCAGCCAGGGGAGGAGAGATTATACGCAGTATTTT. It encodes CASSQGRRDYTQYF.

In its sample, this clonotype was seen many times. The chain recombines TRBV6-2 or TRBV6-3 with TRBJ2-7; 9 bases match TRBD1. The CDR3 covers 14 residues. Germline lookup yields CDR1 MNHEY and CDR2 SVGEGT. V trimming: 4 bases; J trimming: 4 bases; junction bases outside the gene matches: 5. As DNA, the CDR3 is TGTGCCAGCAGTTTAGGACAGGGGCATTACGAGCAGTACGTC. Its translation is CASSLGQGHYEQYV.

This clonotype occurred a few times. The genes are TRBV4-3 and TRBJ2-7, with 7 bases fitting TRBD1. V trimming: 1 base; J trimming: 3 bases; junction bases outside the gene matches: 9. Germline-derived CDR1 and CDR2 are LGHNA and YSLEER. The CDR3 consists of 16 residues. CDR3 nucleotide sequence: TGCGCCAGCAGCCAAGGAGGCTGGACAGGCCTCTACGAGCAGTACTTC. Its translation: CASSQGGWTGLYEQYF.

CDR3: CASSYEAGRYNEQFF. CDR3 DNA sequence: TGTGCCAGCAGTTACGAGGCGGGACGCTACAATGAGCAGTTCTTC. The V call is TRBV6-2 or TRBV6-3, the J call TRBJ2-1; TRBD2 is a possible D gene (6 bases). Per the germline V gene, CDR1 is MNHEY and CDR2 is SVGEGT. This CDR3 is built from 15 residues. With 2 bases removed from V and 3 bases from J, the gap between germline ends came to 11 bases.

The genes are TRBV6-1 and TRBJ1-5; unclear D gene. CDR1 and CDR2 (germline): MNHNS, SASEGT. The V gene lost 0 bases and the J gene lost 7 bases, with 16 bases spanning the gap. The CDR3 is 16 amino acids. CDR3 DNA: TGTGCCAGCAGTGAAGCGGTTTCACCAAGCCAGCAGCCCCAGCATTTT. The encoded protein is CASSEAVSPSQQPQHF.

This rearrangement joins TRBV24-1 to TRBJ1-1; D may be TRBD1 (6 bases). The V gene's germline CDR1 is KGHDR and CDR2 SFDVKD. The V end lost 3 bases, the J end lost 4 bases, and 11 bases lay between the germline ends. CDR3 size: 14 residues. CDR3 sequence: CATSDQRGGTEAFF. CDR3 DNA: TGTGCCACCAGTGATCAAAGGGGGGGCACTGAAGCTTTCTTT.

The DNA of the CDR3 is TGTGCCAGCAGTTACTCGACTCAGTTCAATCAGCCCCAGCATTTT. Residues: CASSYSTQFNQPQHF. This sequence joins TRBV6-2 or TRBV6-3 and TRBJ1-5; the D is unclear. Germline V gene data show CDR1 as MNHEY and CDR2 as SVGEGT. Between the trimmed V and J ends, which lost 0 bases and 3 bases, there was a span of 9 bases. This CDR3 has 15 amino acids.

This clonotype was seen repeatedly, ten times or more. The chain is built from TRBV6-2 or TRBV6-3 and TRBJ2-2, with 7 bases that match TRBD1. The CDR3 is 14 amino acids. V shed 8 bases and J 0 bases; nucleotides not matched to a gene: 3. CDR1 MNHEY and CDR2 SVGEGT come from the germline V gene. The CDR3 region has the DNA TGTGCCAGCCGACAGGGTACGAACACCGGGGAGCTGTTTTTT. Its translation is CASRQGTNTGELFF.

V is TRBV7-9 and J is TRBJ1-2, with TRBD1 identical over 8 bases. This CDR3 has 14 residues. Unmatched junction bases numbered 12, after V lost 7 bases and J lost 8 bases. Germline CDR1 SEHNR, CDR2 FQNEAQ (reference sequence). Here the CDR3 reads CASILSGQGGGYTF. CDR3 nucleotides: TGTGCCAGCATCCTTAGTGGACAGGGCGGCGGCTACACCTTC.

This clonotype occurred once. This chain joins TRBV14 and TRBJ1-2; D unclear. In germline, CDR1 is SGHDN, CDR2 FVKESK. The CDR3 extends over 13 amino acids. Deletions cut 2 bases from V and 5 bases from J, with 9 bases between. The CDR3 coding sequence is TGTGCCAGCAGCCAACTCACACAGTATGGCTACACCTTC. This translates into CASSQLTQYGYTF.

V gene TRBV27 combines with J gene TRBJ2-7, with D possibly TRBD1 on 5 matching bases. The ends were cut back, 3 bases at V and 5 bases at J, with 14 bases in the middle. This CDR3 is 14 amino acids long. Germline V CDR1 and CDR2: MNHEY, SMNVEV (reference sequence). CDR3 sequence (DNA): TGTGCCAGCAGTTTTCAGGGTGCATTCAACGAGCAGTACTTC. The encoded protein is CASSFQGAFNEQYF.

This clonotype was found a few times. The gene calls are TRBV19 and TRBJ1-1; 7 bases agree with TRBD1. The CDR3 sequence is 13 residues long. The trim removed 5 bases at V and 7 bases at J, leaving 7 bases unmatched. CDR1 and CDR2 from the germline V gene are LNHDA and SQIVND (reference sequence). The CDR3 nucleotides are TGTGCCAGTAGTGACAGGGATTTGGGTGAAGCTTTCTTT. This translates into CASSDRDLGEAFF.

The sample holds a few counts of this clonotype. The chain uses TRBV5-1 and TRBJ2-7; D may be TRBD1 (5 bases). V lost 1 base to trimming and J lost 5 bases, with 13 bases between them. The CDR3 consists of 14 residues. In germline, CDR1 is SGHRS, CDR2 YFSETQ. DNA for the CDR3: TGCGCCAGCAGCTTGTTGCCAGGGAACCACGAGCAGTACTTC. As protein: CASSLLPGNHEQYF.

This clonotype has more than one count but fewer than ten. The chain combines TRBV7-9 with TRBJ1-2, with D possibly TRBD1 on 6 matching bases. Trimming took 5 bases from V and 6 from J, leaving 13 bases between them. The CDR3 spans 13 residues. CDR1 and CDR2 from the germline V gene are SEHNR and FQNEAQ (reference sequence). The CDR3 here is CASSVDRGDGYTF. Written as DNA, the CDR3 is TGTGCCAGCAGCGTGGACAGAGGAGATGGCTACACCTTC.

The CDR3 coding sequence is TGTGCCAGCAGTTATGGGACAGGGGTTGGCTACACCTTC. Translating it yields CASSYGTGVGYTF. The J gene is TRBJ1-2, the V gene TRBV6-5; 10 bases map to TRBD1. The CDR3 sequence is 13 residues long. The J segment lost 7 bases and the V segment lost 3 bases, leaving 2 bases of the junction unmatched. CDR1 and CDR2 from the germline V gene are MNHEY and SVGAGI.